These 28 T cell receptor beta chains were sequenced from one sample in a study of cytomegalovirus exposure and HLA in healthy donors. 13 Jbeta primers and 60 Vbeta primers were used for the PCR. Assay: immunoSEQ multiplex PCR; the TCRdb copy retains only in-frame clones and omits some. The sample holds under 150,000 clones, about 80% seen once. Specimen: PBMCs. Source of these receptors: a boy aged 2 to 10 in good health and CMV-seronegative.

Here the CDR3 reads CASSDSAEPGELFF. The CDR3 bases are TGTGCCAGCAGTGACTCGGCGGAACCCGGGGAGCTGTTTTTT. This sequence joins TRBV6-4 and TRBJ2-2; D gene uncertain. Trimming took off 0 bases at V and 6 bases at J, with 8 bases between the two ends. The CDR3 length is 14 residues. Germline V CDR1 and CDR2: MRHNA, SNTAGT.

This clone was counted once. This chain links TRBV7-2 with TRBJ2-7; D unresolved. CDR1 is SGHTA, CDR2 FQGNSA, per germline. Trimming removed 4 bases from V and 7 bases from J, with 8 bases in between. The CDR3 consists of 11 residues. The CDR3 reads CASSYSHEQYF. Written as DNA, the CDR3 is TGTGCCAGCAGCTATAGTCATGAGCAGTACTTC.

The rearrangement links TRBV4-3 to TRBJ1-3; D is undetermined. Trimming removed 0 bases at V and 2 bases at J, with 14 bases between. This CDR3 is built from 17 residues. Per the germline V gene, CDR1 is LGHNA and CDR2 is YSLEER. CDR3 DNA: TGCGCCAGCAGCCAAGATTCGTTTGGGCAGGCTGGAAACACCATATATTTT. Translation gives CASSQDSFGQAGNTIYF.

This clone was found once. The CDR3 DNA sequence: TGCGCCAGCAGCTCGGGACTAAGCTCCTCTGGGGCCAACGTCCTGACTTTC. This codes for CASSSGLSSSGANVLTF. The chain couples TRBV5-1 to TRBJ2-6; the match to TRBD2 covers 7 bases. The junction had 6 bases not matched to a gene; V was cut back by 3 bases and J by 0 bases. This CDR3 is 17 amino acids long. Germline V gives CDR1 SGHRS, CDR2 YFSETQ.

The genes are TRBV4-1 and TRBJ2-1, with TRBD2 matching 7 bases. CDR3 length: 14 residues. The germline CDR1 and CDR2 sequences are MGHRA and YSYEKL. J lost 7 bases, V lost 2 bases, and 5 bases had no gene match. The chain's CDR3 is CASSQWTRRNEQFF. CDR3 coding DNA: TGCGCCAGCAGCCAATGGACTAGGAGGAATGAGCAGTTCTTC.

The genes are TRBV2 and TRBJ1-1; D might be TRBD1 (5 bases). CDR3 size: 12 residues. The germline gives CDR1 SNHLY, CDR2 FYNNEI. V lost 7 bases, J lost 7 bases, and 13 bases lay in between. Here the CDR3 reads CASMAGLGEAFF. CDR3 nucleotides: TGTGCCAGCATGGCAGGGTTGGGTGAAGCTTTCTTT.

The gene calls are TRBV14 and TRBJ2-7, with 8 positions matching TRBD1. The CDR3 runs to 22 residues. Germline V gene data show CDR1 as SGHDN and CDR2 as FVKESK. The ends lost 4 bases at V and 4 bases at J; junction bases unmatched: 30. The CDR3 is CASSLMGRNTGGRAHRFYEQYV. In nucleotides, the CDR3 is TGTGCCAGCAGCCTGATGGGCCGGAACACAGGGGGACGGGCCCATCGCTTTTACGAGCAGTACGTC.

On this clone: Additional DNA sequences in this sample encode the identical CDR3. This chain joins TRBV6-1 and TRBJ1-6; D is ambiguous. The CDR3 has 15 residues. The germline V gene has CDR1 MNHNS and CDR2 SASEGT. V was shortened by 2 bases and J by 10 bases, with 15 bases between the two germline ends. CDR3 sequence reads: CASSELGVRGSPLHF. Written as DNA, the CDR3 is TGTGCCAGCAGTGAACTCGGGGTTCGAGGGTCACCCCTCCACTTT.

The V gene is TRBV2, the J gene TRBJ2-2; D is undetermined. Germline CDR1 reads SNHLY; CDR2 reads FYNNEI. This CDR3 is built from 13 residues. Trimming pared 7 bases from V and 3 bases from J, leaving 9 bases between. DNA of the CDR3: TGTGCCAGCAAACTATCGTACACCGGGGAGCTGTTTTTT. It codes for CASKLSYTGELFF.

This clone appeared a few times. The chain couples TRBV7-9 to TRBJ2-1, with 7 bases aligning to TRBD1. With V trimmed by 1 base and J by 7 bases, 7 bases remained unmatched. The CDR3 loop spans 15 amino acids. Per germline, CDR1 SEHNR and CDR2 FQNEAQ (reference sequence). The CDR3: CASSLVRQGGNEQFF. CDR3 DNA: TGTGCCAGCAGCTTAGTTAGACAGGGCGGAAATGAGCAGTTCTTC.

This clone was detected only a few times. This chain joins TRBV6-6 and TRBJ2-1, with 9 positions matching TRBD2. V trimming: 10 bases; J trimming: 4 bases; junction bases outside the gene matches: 5. The CDR3 is 13 residues long. CDR1 MNHNY and CDR2 SVGAGI come from the germline V gene (reference sequence). The chain's CDR3 is CATSGGIYNEQFF. DNA of the CDR3: TGTGCCACCAGCGGGGGGATATACAATGAGCAGTTCTTC.

V usage is TRBV19 and J usage is TRBJ2-7; D is perhaps TRBD1 (5 bases). Per the germline V gene, CDR1 is LNHDA and CDR2 is SQIVND (reference sequence). CDR3 size: 13 residues. The germline V and J ends were trimmed by 6 bases and 6 bases, with 15 bases remaining between them. CDR3 in DNA: TGTGCCAGTAGCCGACTGGTAGGGGCCGAGCAGTACGTC. It specifies CASSRLVGAEQYV.

V and J are TRBV4-2 and TRBJ2-3; TRBD2 matches 12 bases. V shed 0 bases and J 5 bases; nucleotides not matched to a gene: 9. Germline CDR1 reads LGHNA; CDR2 reads YNFKEQ. CDR3 length equals 18 residues. The CDR3 reads CASSQEASGGERGDTQYF. Written as DNA, the CDR3 is TGTGCCAGCAGCCAAGAGGCTAGCGGGGGGGAACGGGGAGATACGCAGTATTTT.

The J gene is TRBJ1-2, the V gene TRBV18; a weak D match, TRBD1 (5 bases). The CDR3 consists of 13 residues. In germline, CDR1 is KGHSH, CDR2 LQKENI. Deletions cut 2 bases from V and 3 bases from J, with 7 bases between. CDR3 DNA: TGTGCCAGCTCACCAAGCAGGGACTATGGCTACACCTTC. It codes for CASSPSRDYGYTF.

This sequence joins TRBV19 and TRBJ2-3, with 13 bases that match TRBD2. The V gene's germline CDR1 is LNHDA and CDR2 SQIVND (reference sequence). Trimming at V came to 10 bases and at J to 0 bases, leaving 10 bases not matched to a gene. The CDR3 runs 17 residues. CDR3 residues: CATGLGTSGTSTDTQYF. DNA of the CDR3: TGTGCCACGGGCCTTGGGACTAGCGGGACTAGCACAGATACGCAGTATTTT.

The chain carries TRBV7-2 and TRBJ1-5; TRBD1 matches 8 bases. Germline V gives CDR1 SGHTA, CDR2 FQGNSA. The ends lost 1 base at V and 6 bases at J; junction bases unmatched: 11. The CDR3 is 17 residues long. Written as DNA, the CDR3 is TGTGCCAGCAGCTTAGGGCCCCTAGGACAGGGTGGTCAGCCCCAGCATTTT. Protein: CASSLGPLGQGGQPQHF.

V usage is TRBV27 and J usage is TRBJ2-5; no firm D call. V was trimmed by 7 bases and J by 0 bases, leaving 15 bases between them. The CDR3 totals 15 residues. Germline V gene data show CDR1 as MNHEY and CDR2 as SMNVEV (reference sequence). The CDR3 coding sequence is TGTGCCAGCATCCCCTCGAGATCTTACCAAGAGACCCAGTACTTC. Its protein is CASIPSRSYQETQYF.

The chain is built from TRBV2 and TRBJ1-2; the match to TRBD1 covers 8 bases. After removal of 5 bases from V and 3 bases from J, the junction contained 14 bases not matched to a gene. Germline CDR1 SNHLY, CDR2 FYNNEI. The CDR3 length is 17 residues. CDR3 sequence reads: CASSYRSGQGGYYGYTF. DNA for the CDR3: TGTGCCAGCAGTTACAGGTCAGGACAGGGCGGGTACTATGGCTACACCTTC.

The V gene is TRBV19, the J gene TRBJ1-1; no firm D call. V lost 5 bases to trimming and J lost 8 bases, with 18 bases between them. Germline V CDR1 and CDR2: LNHDA, SQIVND (reference sequence). The CDR3 extends over 14 amino acids. CDR3 in amino acids: CASSAGLDMIEAFF. As DNA, the CDR3 is TGTGCCAGTAGTGCCGGCCTTGACATGATCGAAGCTTTCTTT.

This clone was observed a handful of times. The rearrangement joins TRBV2 to TRBJ1-1; TRBD1 aligns across 8 bases. There are 14 residues in the CDR3. From germline, CDR1 is SNHLY and CDR2 FYNNEI. V shed 6 bases and J 1 base; nucleotides not matched to a gene: 4. CDR3 region: CASSLGQANTEAFF. Written as DNA, the CDR3 is TGTGCCAGCAGCCTGGGACAGGCGAACACTGAAGCTTTCTTT.

As for this clone: The junction differs from germline at one of its ends, possibly a read error. The CDR3 sequence: CASTLVGWTLRNSPLHF. The CDR3 region has the DNA TGTGCCAGCACTTTAGTAGGTTGGACACTGAGGAATTCACCCCTCCACTTT. The gene calls are TRBV28 and TRBJ1-6; D may be TRBD1 (5 bases). Germline V CDR1 and CDR2: MDHEN, SYDVKM. The CDR3 runs 17 residues.

The rearrangement uses TRBV29-1 and TRBJ1-1, with TRBD1 as a possible D gene (6 bases). Trimming took 4 bases from V and 4 from J, leaving 10 bases between them. Germline V CDR1 and CDR2: SQVTM, ANQGSEA. The CDR3 is made up of 12 amino acids. The CDR3 loop reads CSVGTEGTEAFF. CDR3 nucleotides: TGCAGCGTTGGGACAGAGGGCACTGAAGCTTTCTTT.

The rearrangement links TRBV2 to TRBJ1-5; 12 bases are shared with TRBD1. This CDR3 contains 21 residues. Germline trimming cut 4 bases from V and 2 bases from J; bases unmatched to any gene: 18. Looked up from germline, CDR1 is SNHLY and CDR2 is FYNNEI. The CDR3 loop is CASSVTRDRGRSTGGNQPQHF. CDR3 nucleotides: TGTGCCAGCAGTGTAACCCGGGACAGGGGGCGTTCCACAGGAGGCAATCAGCCCCAGCATTTT.

The chain joins TRBV6-5 to TRBJ1-2, with 7 bases lining up with TRBD1. This CDR3 is built from 16 residues. In germline, CDR1 is MNHEY, CDR2 SVGAGI. Trimming at V came to 0 bases and at J to 3 bases, leaving 7 bases not matched to a gene. CDR3 DNA sequence: TGTGCCAGCAGTTACTCGACTCGGAGGGGGCACTATGGCTACACCTTC. It translates to CASSYSTRRGHYGYTF.

This rearrangement joins TRBV9 to TRBJ1-5; 7 positions match TRBD1. V was pared by 3 bases and J by 3 bases, with 6 bases of the junction left unmatched. The CDR3 covers 15 residues. Germline CDR1 reads SGDLS; CDR2 reads YYNGEE. The CDR3 coding sequence is TGTGCCAGCAGCGCCTGGGACAGACCCAATCAGCCCCAGCATTTT. Protein sequence: CASSAWDRPNQPQHF.

The chain combines TRBV6-4 with TRBJ2-5; 8 nucleotides match TRBD2. The CDR3 has 14 residues. CDR1 and CDR2 from the germline V gene are MRHNA and SNTAGT. V gave up 4 bases and J gave up 5 bases; unmatched junction bases: 6. The chain's CDR3 is CASSASAGEETQYF. The CDR3 DNA reads TGTGCCAGCAGTGCCTCAGCGGGGGAGGAGACCCAGTACTTC.

The chain has TRBV27 and TRBJ1-1; D is uncertain. V lost 9 bases to trimming and J lost 0 bases, with 20 bases between them. This CDR3 spans 16 amino acids. Germline values: CDR1 MNHEY, CDR2 SMNVEV (reference sequence). The CDR3 sequence: CARSPQFPSLNTEAFF. The CDR3 DNA reads as TGTGCCAGATCCCCTCAGTTCCCTTCCCTGAACACTGAAGCTTTCTTT.

The chain has TRBV19 and TRBJ2-1; TRBD2 is a possible D gene (5 bases). There are 17 residues in the CDR3. Germline assignment: CDR1 LNHDA and CDR2 SQIVND (reference sequence). Deletions cut 5 bases from V and 2 bases from J, with 19 bases between. In nucleotides, the CDR3 is TGTGCCAGTAGTTCCGAGTTAGCAGCGGTCGCCTACAATGAGCAGTTCTTC. Its protein is CASSSELAAVAYNEQFF. Full variable domain (rest looked up from reference TRBV19 and TRBJ2-1): DGGITQSPKYLFRKEGQNVTLSCEQNLNHDAMYWYRQDPGQGLRLIYYSQIVNDFQKGDIAEGYSVSREKKESFPLTVTSAQKNPTAFYLCASSSELAAVAYNEQFFGPGTRLTVL.